The entry that follows covers one T cell receptor beta chain sequence. Its antigen is not identified. This CDR3 contains 13 residues. V lost 10 bases and J lost 7, with 17 bases in between. Per germline, CDR1 MDHEN and CDR2 SYDVKM. These data belong to a study of cytomegalovirus exposure and HLA in healthy donors. The PCR used 60 Vbeta and 13 Jbeta primers. The data were produced by immunoSEQ multiplex PCR, yet TCRdb's version contains in-frame clones alone and is incomplete. The repertoire consists of tens of thousands of clones, with 79% occurring once and the leading ten covering around a fifth. Study results and limitations: Reports indicate that TCR beta sequences accurately predicted the HLA-A and HLA-B alleles of most subjects. A classifier reportedly called cytomegalovirus status with high sensitivity and specificity. Most of the TCR beta V segments (in an earlier analysis) were productive either about 87% or about 30% of the time.

The sequence was collected from a woman between 40 and 50 years old in good health and CMV-seropositive. The V call is TRBV28, the J call TRBJ2-1; D is unclear. Source material: PBMCs. CDR3 sequence (DNA): TGTGCCACCATCCGACTCTCCGGTAATGAGCAGTTCTTC. Translation gives CATIRLSGNEQFF.